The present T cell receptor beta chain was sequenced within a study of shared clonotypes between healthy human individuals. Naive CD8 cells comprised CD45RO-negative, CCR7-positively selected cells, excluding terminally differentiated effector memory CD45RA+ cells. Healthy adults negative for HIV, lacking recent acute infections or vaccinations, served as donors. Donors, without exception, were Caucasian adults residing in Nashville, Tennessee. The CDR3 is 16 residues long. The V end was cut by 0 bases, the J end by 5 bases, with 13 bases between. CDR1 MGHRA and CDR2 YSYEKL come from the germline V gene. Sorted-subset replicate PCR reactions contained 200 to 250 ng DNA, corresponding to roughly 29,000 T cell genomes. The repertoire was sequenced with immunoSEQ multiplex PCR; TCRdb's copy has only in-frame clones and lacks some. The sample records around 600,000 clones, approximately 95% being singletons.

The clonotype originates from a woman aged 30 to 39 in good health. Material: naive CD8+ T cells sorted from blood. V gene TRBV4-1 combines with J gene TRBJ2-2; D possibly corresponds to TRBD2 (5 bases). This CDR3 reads CASSQDYRRATGELFF. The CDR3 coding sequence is TGCGCCAGCAGCCAAGATTATCGGCGGGCTACCGGGGAGCTGTTTTTT.